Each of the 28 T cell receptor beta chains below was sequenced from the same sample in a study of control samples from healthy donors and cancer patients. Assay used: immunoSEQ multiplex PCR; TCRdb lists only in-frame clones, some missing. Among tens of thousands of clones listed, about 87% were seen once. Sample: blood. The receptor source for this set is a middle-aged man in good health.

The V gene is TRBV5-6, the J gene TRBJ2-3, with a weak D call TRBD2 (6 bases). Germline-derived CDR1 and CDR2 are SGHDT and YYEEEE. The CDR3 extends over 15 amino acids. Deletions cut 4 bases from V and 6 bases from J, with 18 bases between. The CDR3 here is CASSVAGSGWDTQYF. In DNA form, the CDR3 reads TGTGCCAGCAGCGTCGCGGGGTCCGGTTGGGATACGCAGTATTTT.

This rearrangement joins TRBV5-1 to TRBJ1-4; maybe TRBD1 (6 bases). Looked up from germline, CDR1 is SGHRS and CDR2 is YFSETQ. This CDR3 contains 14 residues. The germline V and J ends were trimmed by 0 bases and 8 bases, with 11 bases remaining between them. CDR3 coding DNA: TGCGCCAGCAGCTTGGTACAGGGCTGGGAAAAACTGTTTTTT. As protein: CASSLVQGWEKLFF.

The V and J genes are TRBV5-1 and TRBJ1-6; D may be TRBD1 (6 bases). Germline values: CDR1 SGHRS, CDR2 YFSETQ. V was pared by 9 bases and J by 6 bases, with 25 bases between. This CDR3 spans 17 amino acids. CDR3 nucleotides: TGCGCCACCGATTCCAAACAGGGATCATTGGGTAATTCACCCCTCCACTTT. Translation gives CATDSKQGSLGNSPLHF. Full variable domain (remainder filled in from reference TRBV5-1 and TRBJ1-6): KAGVTQTPRYLIKTRGQQVTLSCSPISGHRSVSWYQQTPGQGLQFLFEYFSETQRNKGNFPGRFSGRQFSNSRSEMNVSTLELGDSALYLCATDSKQGSLGNSPLHFGNGTRLTVT.

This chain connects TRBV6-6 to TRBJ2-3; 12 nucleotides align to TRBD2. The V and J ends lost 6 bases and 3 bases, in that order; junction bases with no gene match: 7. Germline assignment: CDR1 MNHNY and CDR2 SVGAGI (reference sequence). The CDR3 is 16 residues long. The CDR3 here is CASSFLTSGGTDTQYF. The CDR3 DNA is TGTGCCAGCAGCTTCCTGACTAGCGGGGGTACAGATACGCAGTATTTT.

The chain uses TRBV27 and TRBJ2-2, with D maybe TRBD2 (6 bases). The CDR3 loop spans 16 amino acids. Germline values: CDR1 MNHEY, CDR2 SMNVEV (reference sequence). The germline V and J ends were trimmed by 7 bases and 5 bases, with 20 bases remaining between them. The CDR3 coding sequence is TGTGCCAGCATCCCCACGGGTAGCGGAGGTACCGGGGAGCTGTTTTTT. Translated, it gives CASIPTGSGGTGELFF.

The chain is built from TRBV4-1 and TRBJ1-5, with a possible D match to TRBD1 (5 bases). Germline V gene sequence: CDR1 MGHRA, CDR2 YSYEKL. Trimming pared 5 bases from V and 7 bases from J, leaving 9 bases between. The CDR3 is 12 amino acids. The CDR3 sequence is CASSLEGQPQHF. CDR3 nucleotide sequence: TGCGCCAGCAGCTTGGAGGGGCAGCCCCAGCATTTT.

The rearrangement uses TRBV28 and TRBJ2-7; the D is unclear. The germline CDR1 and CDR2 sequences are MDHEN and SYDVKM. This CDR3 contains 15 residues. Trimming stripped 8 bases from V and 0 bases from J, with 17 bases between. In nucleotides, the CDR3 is TGTGCCAGCGTAAGTTTGGTTGGAAGCTCCTACGAGCAGTACTTC. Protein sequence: CASVSLVGSSYEQYF.

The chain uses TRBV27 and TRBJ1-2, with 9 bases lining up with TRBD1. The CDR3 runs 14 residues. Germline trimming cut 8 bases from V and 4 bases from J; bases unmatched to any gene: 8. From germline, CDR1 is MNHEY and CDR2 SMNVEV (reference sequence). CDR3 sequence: CASYSGTGIYGYTF. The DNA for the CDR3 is TGTGCCAGCTACTCCGGGACAGGGATCTATGGCTACACCTTC.

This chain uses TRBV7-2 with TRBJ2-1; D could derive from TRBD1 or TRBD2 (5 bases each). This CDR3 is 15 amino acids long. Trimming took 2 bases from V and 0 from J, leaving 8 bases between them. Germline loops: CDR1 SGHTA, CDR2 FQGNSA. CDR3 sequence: CASSLSGSSYNEQFF. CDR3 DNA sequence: TGTGCCAGCAGCTTATCAGGGAGCTCCTACAATGAGCAGTTCTTC.

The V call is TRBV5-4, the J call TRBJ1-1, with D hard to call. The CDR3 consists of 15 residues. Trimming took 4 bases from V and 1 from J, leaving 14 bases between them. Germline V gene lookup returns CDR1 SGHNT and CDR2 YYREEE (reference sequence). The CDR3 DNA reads TGTGCCAGCAGCCCCCCCCGGGGAAAGAACACTGAAGCTTTCTTT. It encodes CASSPPRGKNTEAFF.

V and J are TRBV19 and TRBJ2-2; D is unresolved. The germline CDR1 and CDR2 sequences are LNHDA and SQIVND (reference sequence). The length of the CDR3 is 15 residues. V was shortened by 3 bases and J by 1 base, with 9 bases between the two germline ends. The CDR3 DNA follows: TGTGCCAGTAGTATCTTCTCAGGGAACACCGGGGAGCTGTTTTTT. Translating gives CASSIFSGNTGELFF.

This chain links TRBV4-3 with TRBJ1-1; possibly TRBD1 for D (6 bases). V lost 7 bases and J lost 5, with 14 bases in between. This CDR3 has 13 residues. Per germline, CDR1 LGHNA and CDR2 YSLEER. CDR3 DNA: TGCGCCAGCAACGGAGGGGGGAGAACTGAAGCTTTCTTT. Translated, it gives CASNGGGRTEAFF.

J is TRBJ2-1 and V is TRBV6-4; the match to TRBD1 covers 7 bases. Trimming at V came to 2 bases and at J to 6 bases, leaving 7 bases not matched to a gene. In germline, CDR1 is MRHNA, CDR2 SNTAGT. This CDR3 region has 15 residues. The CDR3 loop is CASSDRDSGGNEQFF. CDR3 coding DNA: TGTGCCAGCAGTGACAGGGACAGTGGGGGCAATGAGCAGTTCTTC.

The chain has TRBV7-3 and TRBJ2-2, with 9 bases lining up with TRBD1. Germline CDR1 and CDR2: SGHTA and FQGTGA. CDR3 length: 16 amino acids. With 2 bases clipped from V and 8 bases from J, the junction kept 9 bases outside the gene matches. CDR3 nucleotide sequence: TGTGCCAGCAGCTTAGAAGACAGGGGGAATGCGGGGGAGCTGTTTTTT. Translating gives CASSLEDRGNAGELFF.

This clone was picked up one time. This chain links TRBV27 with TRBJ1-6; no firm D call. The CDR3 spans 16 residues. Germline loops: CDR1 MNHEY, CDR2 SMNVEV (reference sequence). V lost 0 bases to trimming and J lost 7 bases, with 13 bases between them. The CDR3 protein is CASSLSGSAPNSPLHF. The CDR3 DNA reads TGTGCCAGCAGTTTATCGGGGTCGGCCCCGAATTCACCCCTCCACTTT.

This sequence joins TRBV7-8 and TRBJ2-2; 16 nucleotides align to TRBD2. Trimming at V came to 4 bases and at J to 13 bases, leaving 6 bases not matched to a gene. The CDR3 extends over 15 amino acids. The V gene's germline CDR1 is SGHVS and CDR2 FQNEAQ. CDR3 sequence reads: CASSSGLAGGLGLFF. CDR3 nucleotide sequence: TGTGCCAGCAGCTCGGGACTAGCGGGAGGGCTAGGGCTGTTTTTT. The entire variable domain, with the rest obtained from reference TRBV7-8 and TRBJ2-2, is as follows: GAGVSQSPRYKVAKRGQDVALRCDPISGHVSLFWYQQALGQGPEFLTYFQNEAQLDKSGLPSDRFFAERPEGSVSTLKIQRTQQEDSAVYLCASSSGLAGGLGLFFGEGSRLTVL.

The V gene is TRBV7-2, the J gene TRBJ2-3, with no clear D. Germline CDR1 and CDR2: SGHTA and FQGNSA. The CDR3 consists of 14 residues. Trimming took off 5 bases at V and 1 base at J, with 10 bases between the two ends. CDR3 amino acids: CASSVVLGTDTQYF. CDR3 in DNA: TGTGCCAGCAGCGTAGTCCTCGGCACAGATACGCAGTATTTT.

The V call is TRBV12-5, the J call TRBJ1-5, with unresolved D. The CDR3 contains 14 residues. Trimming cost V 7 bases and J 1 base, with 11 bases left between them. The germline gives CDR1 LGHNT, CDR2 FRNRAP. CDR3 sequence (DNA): TGTGCTAGTGCCTTGGACGGGAGCAATCAGCCCCAGCATTTT. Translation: CASALDGSNQPQHF.

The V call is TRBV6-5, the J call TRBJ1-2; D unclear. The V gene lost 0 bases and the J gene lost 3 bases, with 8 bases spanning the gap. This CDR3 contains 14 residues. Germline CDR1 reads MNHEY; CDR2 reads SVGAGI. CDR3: CASSYSEGYYGYTF. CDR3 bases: TGTGCCAGCAGTTACTCGGAGGGCTACTATGGCTACACCTTC.

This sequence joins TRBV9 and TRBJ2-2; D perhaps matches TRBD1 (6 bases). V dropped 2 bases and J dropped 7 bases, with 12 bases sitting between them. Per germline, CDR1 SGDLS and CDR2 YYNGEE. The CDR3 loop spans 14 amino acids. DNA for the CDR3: TGTGCCAGCAGCGTTAGCCAGGGGCACGGGGAGCTGTTTTTT. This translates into CASSVSQGHGELFF.

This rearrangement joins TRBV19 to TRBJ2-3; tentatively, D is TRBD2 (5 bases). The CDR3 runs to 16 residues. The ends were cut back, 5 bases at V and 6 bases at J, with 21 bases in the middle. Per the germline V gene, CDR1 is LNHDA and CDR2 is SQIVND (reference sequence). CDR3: CASSPLRTSMGDTQYF. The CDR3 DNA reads TGTGCCAGTAGTCCCCTTAGGACTTCCATGGGGGATACGCAGTATTTT.

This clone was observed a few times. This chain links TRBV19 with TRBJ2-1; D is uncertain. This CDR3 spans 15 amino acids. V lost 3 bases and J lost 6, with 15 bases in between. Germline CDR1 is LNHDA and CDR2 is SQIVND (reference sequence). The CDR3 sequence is CASSMVNPRTNEQFF. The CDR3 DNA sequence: TGTGCCAGTAGTATGGTCAACCCTAGAACCAATGAGCAGTTCTTC.

In DNA, the CDR3 is TGTGCCAGCAGTCCTACTAGCGCCAGCTCCTACGAGCAGTACTTC. Translated, it gives CASSPTSASSYEQYF. The V gene is TRBV6-6, the J gene TRBJ2-7; 7 bases fit TRBD2. The V segment lost 5 bases and the J segment 0 bases; nucleotides outside the gene matches: 7. The CDR3 has 15 residues. CDR1 is MNHNY and CDR2 is SVGAGI in the germline V gene (reference sequence).

CDR3 region: CASSLDRAPDRVAKNIQYF. DNA of the CDR3: TGCGCCAGCAGCTTGGACAGGGCCCCGGACCGAGTAGCCAAAAACATTCAGTACTTC. This rearrangement joins TRBV5-1 to TRBJ2-4; D might be TRBD1 (6 bases). V dropped 0 bases and J dropped 0 bases, with 19 bases sitting between them. The CDR3 is made up of 19 amino acids. Germline V gene lookup returns CDR1 SGHRS and CDR2 YFSETQ.

The CDR3 is CASSQAPFSTVTGELFF. As DNA, the CDR3 is TGCGCCAGCAGCCAAGCTCCGTTTTCTACCGTAACCGGGGAGCTGTTTTTT. The chain has TRBV4-3 and TRBJ2-2; D call uncertain. This CDR3 is 17 amino acids long. V lost 1 base and J lost 5, with 17 bases in between. Germline V gene data show CDR1 as LGHNA and CDR2 as YSLEER.

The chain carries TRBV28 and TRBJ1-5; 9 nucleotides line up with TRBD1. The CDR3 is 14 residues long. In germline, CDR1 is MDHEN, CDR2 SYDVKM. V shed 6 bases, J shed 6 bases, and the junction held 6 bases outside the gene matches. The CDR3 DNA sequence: TGTGCCAGCAGACGGACAGGGGCAATTCAGCCCCAGCATTTT. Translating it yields CASRRTGAIQPQHF.

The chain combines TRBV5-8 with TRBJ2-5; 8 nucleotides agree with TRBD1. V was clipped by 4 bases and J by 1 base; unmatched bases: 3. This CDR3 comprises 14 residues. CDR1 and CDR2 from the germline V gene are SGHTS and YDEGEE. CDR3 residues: CASSLGTGQETQYF. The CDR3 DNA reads TGTGCCAGCAGCCTAGGGACAGGCCAAGAGACCCAGTACTTC.

The CDR3 bases are TGTGCCAGCTCCCCCATAAGACAGGGGAGCTCTGGAAACACCATATATTTT. Its translation: CASSPIRQGSSGNTIYF. V usage is TRBV18 and J usage is TRBJ1-3; TRBD1 matches 8 bases. V trimming: 6 bases; J trimming: 0 bases; junction bases outside the gene matches: 10. The CDR3 spans 17 residues. From germline, CDR1 is KGHSH and CDR2 LQKENI. The full variable domain, in which reference TRBV18 and TRBJ1-3 provide the parts outside the CDR3, is NAGVMQNPRHLVRRRGQEARLRCSPMKGHSHVYWYRQLPEEGLKFMVYLQKENIIDESGMPKERFSAEFPKEGPSILRIQQVVRGDSAAYFCASSPIRQGSSGNTIYFGEGSWLTVV.